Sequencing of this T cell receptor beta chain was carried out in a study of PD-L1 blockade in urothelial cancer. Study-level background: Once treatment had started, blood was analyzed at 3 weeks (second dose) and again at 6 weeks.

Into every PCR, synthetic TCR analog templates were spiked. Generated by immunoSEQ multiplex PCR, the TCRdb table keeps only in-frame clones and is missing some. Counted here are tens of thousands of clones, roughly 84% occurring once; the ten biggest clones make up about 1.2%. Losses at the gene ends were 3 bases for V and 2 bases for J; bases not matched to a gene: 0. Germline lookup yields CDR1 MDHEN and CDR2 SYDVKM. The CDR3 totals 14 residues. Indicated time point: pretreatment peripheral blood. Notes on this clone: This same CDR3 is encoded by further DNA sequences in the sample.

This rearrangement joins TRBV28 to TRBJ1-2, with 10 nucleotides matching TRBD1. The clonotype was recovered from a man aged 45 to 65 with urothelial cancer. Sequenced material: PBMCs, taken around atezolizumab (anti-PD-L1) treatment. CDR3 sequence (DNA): TGTGCCAGCAGTTTGGGACAGGGGAACTATGGCTACACCTTC. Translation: CASSLGQGNYGYTF.